This TCR beta chain is from a study of cytomegalovirus exposure and HLA in healthy donors. Study conclusions and caveats: The number of N-insertions in an Asian-associated ancestry cluster was reportedly below the 666-donor mean in a later analysis.

This clone appeared a few times. Its antigen is as yet unknown. The identical CDR3 is also encoded by other nucleotide sequences in the sample. It was with 60 Vbeta and 13 Jbeta primers that the PCR ran. Using immunoSEQ multiplex PCR, the repertoire was profiled, and TCRdb retains in-frame clones only, with some absent. The data show about 150,000 clones, roughly four fifths seen once. Germline-derived CDR1 and CDR2 are LNHDA and SQIVND (reference sequence). The CDR3 has 15 residues. V shed 5 bases and J 5 bases; nucleotides not matched to a gene: 10. The chain employs TRBV19 and TRBJ2-7, with TRBD1 identical over 9 bases. This sequence was found in a man between 35 and 55 years old in good health and CMV-seronegative. The sample consisted of PBMCs. In DNA form, the CDR3 reads TGTGCCAGTAGTTTATCCGGGACAGGGTACCACGAGCAGTACTTC. It translates to CASSLSGTGYHEQYF.